A selection of T cell receptor beta chains follows, all from one sample in a study of T cell repertoires in cytomegalovirus infection. Their cognate antigens are unknown. A single record per CDR3 protein comes from TCRdb applying MiXCR to the reads. The data contain about a million distinct CDR3 sequences, about a third of them singletons. The source material was cultured CD8+ T cells from PBMCs, sampled from culture after CMV antigen stimulation. Source of these receptors: a human donor in good health (CMV status not recorded). Some clones in this sample may be carry-over from other donors' samples. Each CDR3 is given with its conserved first and last residue. D genes are given only for firm matches. Clone size, where shown, is once, few, many, or a class for clones that have expanded.

clone_size: NA; d_call: NA; j_call: TRBJ2-2; v_call: TRBV6-6; cdr3_nt: TGTGCCAGCAGGTACTTCAGGGCCGGGGAGCTGTTTTTT; cdr3_aa: CASRYFRAGELFF
clone_size: many; d_call: TRBD2; j_call: TRBJ2-1; v_call: TRBV7-8; cdr3_nt: TGTGCCAGCAGCCAAACCCTAGCGGGGGGAAACTACAATGAGCAGTTCTTC; cdr3_aa: CASSQTLAGGNYNEQFF
clone_size: NA; d_call: NA; j_call: TRBJ2-3; v_call: TRBV4-1; cdr3_nt: TGCGCCAGCTTACCGACAGTCCCGAGCACAGATACGCAGTATTTT; cdr3_aa: CASLPTVPSTDTQYF
clone_size: NA; d_call: NA; j_call: TRBJ2-3; v_call: TRBV19; cdr3_nt: TGTGCCAGTAGTTCTGCGGGGGCCGGGAGGGATACGCAGTATTTT; cdr3_aa: CASSSAGAGRDTQYF
clone_size: many; d_call: NA; j_call: TRBJ2-1; v_call: TRBV7-2; cdr3_nt: TGTGCCAGCAGCTTAATATGGAGGGAAAGCTCCTACAATGAGCAGTTCTTC; cdr3_aa: CASSLIWRESSYNEQFF
clone_size: NA; d_call: TRBD2; j_call: TRBJ2-1; v_call: TRBV6-4; cdr3_nt: TGTGCCAGCAGACCTACTAGCGGGGAGCTTCTCAGCTCCTACAATGAGCAGTTCTTC; cdr3_aa: CASRPTSGELLSSYNEQFF
clone_size: few; d_call: NA; j_call: TRBJ1-1; v_call: TRBV10-3; cdr3_nt: TGTGCCACTGGAGACAGGATGAACACTGAAGCTTTCTTT; cdr3_aa: CATGDRMNTEAFF
clone_size: few; d_call: NA; j_call: TRBJ1-2; v_call: TRBV12-3/TRBV12-4; cdr3_nt: TGTGCCAGCAGCCCTTGGAGACCCCGAGGATATGGCTACACCTTC; cdr3_aa: CASSPWRPRGYGYTF
clone_size: many; d_call: TRBD1; j_call: TRBJ2-5; v_call: TRBV7-9; cdr3_nt: TGTGCCAGCAGCTTAGGTGGACAGGGAGGAGGGGAGACCCAGTACTTC; cdr3_aa: CASSLGGQGGGETQYF
clone_size: NA; d_call: NA; j_call: TRBJ2-7; v_call: TRBV6-2/TRBV6-3; cdr3_nt: TGTGCCAGCCGAACCTTCACGTACGAGCAGTACTTC; cdr3_aa: CASRTFTYEQYF
clone_size: few; d_call: NA; j_call: TRBJ1-2; v_call: TRBV24-1; cdr3_nt: TGTGCCACCAGTGTCCGAGACAAGGACTATGGCTACACCTTC; cdr3_aa: CATSVRDKDYGYTF
clone_size: NA; d_call: NA; j_call: TRBJ2-6; v_call: TRBV27; cdr3_nt: TGTGCCAGCAGTTTAGTTAGGGCTTATGGGGCCAACGTCCTGACTTTC; cdr3_aa: CASSLVRAYGANVLTF
clone_size: NA; d_call: NA; j_call: TRBJ2-2; v_call: TRBV20-1; cdr3_nt: TGCAGTGTACTGCGGGGCTCTCTGAGGAGCGGGGAGCTGTTTTTT; cdr3_aa: CSVLRGSLRSGELFF
clone_size: few; d_call: NA; j_call: TRBJ2-3; v_call: TRBV6-5; cdr3_nt: TGTGCCAGCAGTTACGGGCCGGGAAGCACAGATACGCAGTATTTT; cdr3_aa: CASSYGPGSTDTQYF
clone_size: once; d_call: NA; j_call: TRBJ1-2; v_call: TRBV6-8; cdr3_nt: TGTGCCAGCAGGGGTTCGCAGTACTATGGCTACACCTTC; cdr3_aa: CASRGSQYYGYTF
clone_size: NA; d_call: NA; j_call: TRBJ1-3; v_call: TRBV12-3/TRBV12-4; cdr3_nt: TGTGCCAGCCCGGATGGCAGAAGAAACACCATATATTTT; cdr3_aa: CASPDGRRNTIYF
clone_size: few; d_call: TRBD2; j_call: TRBJ2-2; v_call: TRBV4-3; cdr3_nt: TGCGCCAGCAGCCAAAGCGGGGGGTCAACCTATAACACCGGGGAGCTGTTTTTT; cdr3_aa: CASSQSGGSTYNTGELFF
clone_size: few; d_call: NA; j_call: TRBJ2-3; v_call: TRBV9; cdr3_nt: TGTGCCAGCAGCGAATCTGGGGGTAGCACAGATACGCAGTATTTT; cdr3_aa: CASSESGGSTDTQYF
clone_size: NA; d_call: NA; j_call: TRBJ2-5; v_call: TRBV10-3; cdr3_nt: TGTGTCATCAGTGATAAGGTGGGGCAAGAGACCCAGTACTTC; cdr3_aa: CVISDKVGQETQYF
clone_size: many; d_call: TRBD1; j_call: TRBJ1-2; v_call: TRBV7-6; cdr3_nt: TGTGCCAGCAGCCCGGGACAGGGGGCTCGGTTTGGCTACACCTTC; cdr3_aa: CASSPGQGARFGYTF
clone_size: few; d_call: NA; j_call: TRBJ1-5; v_call: TRBV15; cdr3_nt: TGTGCCACCAGCAGAGATTTGGGGAACAATCAGCCCCAGCATTTT; cdr3_aa: CATSRDLGNNQPQHF
clone_size: many; d_call: NA; j_call: TRBJ2-5; v_call: TRBV7-2; cdr3_nt: TGTGCCAGCAGCCCCACCCCTGGGGAGACCCAGTACTTC; cdr3_aa: CASSPTPGETQYF
clone_size: few; d_call: NA; j_call: TRBJ1-1; v_call: TRBV6-2/TRBV6-3; cdr3_nt: TGTGCCAGCAGTTACTCGATGTCCCAGCCTGAAGCTTTCTTT; cdr3_aa: CASSYSMSQPEAFF
clone_size: NA; d_call: NA; j_call: TRBJ1-5; v_call: TRBV9; cdr3_nt: TGTGCCAGCAGCGACGACGGACGCAATCAGCCCCAGCATTTT; cdr3_aa: CASSDDGRNQPQHF
clone_size: few; d_call: TRBD1; j_call: TRBJ1-5; v_call: TRBV28; cdr3_nt: TGTGCCAGCGCCTCGGACAGGGGGCGGAATCAGCCCCAGCATTTT; cdr3_aa: CASASDRGRNQPQHF
clone_size: NA; d_call: NA; j_call: TRBJ2-3; v_call: TRBV2; cdr3_nt: TGTGCCAGCAGTGAGGATGATACACAGTATTTT; cdr3_aa: CASSEDDTQYF
clone_size: few; d_call: TRBD1; j_call: TRBJ1-5; v_call: TRBV7-6; cdr3_nt: TGTGCCAGCAGCTTGACAGGGACTCAGCCCCAGCATTTT; cdr3_aa: CASSLTGTQPQHF
clone_size: few; d_call: NA; j_call: TRBJ1-2; v_call: TRBV2; cdr3_nt: TGTGCCAGCAGTGAGATTCTGAACTATGGCTACACCTTC; cdr3_aa: CASSEILNYGYTF
clone_size: NA; d_call: NA; j_call: TRBJ1-5; v_call: TRBV7-6; cdr3_nt: TGTGCCAGCAGCTCCAACACCGATAGCAATCAGCCCCAGCATTTT; cdr3_aa: CASSSNTDSNQPQHF
clone_size: NA; d_call: NA; j_call: TRBJ2-1; v_call: TRBV9; cdr3_nt: TGTGCCAGCAGCGTCCCTACCAAGAGCAATGAGCAGTTCTTC; cdr3_aa: CASSVPTKSNEQFF
clone_size: many; d_call: NA; j_call: TRBJ1-1; v_call: TRBV7-8; cdr3_nt: TGTGCCAGCAGCTTAGTCCGAACAGGTGAAGCTTTCTTT; cdr3_aa: CASSLVRTGEAFF
clone_size: NA; d_call: NA; j_call: TRBJ2-7; v_call: TRBV7-6; cdr3_nt: TGTGCCAGCAGCTTAGGGCAGAGGATCTCCTACGAGCAGTACTTC; cdr3_aa: CASSLGQRISYEQYF
clone_size: NA; d_call: TRBD2; j_call: TRBJ2-1; v_call: TRBV12-5; cdr3_nt: TGTGCTAGTGGTTTGGTAGATAGCGGGGGGGCGTATGAGCAGTTCTTC; cdr3_aa: CASGLVDSGGAYEQFF
clone_size: NA; d_call: TRBD1; j_call: TRBJ2-7; v_call: TRBV10-3; cdr3_nt: TGTGCCATCAGAACGACCCCGGGACAGGGGACGTCGAGCTCCTACGAGCAGTACTTC; cdr3_aa: CAIRTTPGQGTSSSYEQYF
clone_size: few; d_call: TRBD1; j_call: TRBJ1-4; v_call: TRBV6-1; cdr3_nt: TGTGCCAGCAGTGAGTATGCAGGGGGAGGAGAAAAACTGTTTTTT; cdr3_aa: CASSEYAGGGEKLFF
clone_size: few; d_call: TRBD2; j_call: TRBJ2-7; v_call: TRBV3-1; cdr3_nt: TGTGCCAGCAGCCAAGAATGGCTAGCGGGCTACGAGCAGTACTTC; cdr3_aa: CASSQEWLAGYEQYF
clone_size: NA; d_call: TRBD1; j_call: TRBJ2-5; v_call: TRBV6-6; cdr3_nt: TGTGCCAGCTCTAAACGAGCAGGGGGCGAAGAGACCCAGTACTTC; cdr3_aa: CASSKRAGGEETQYF
clone_size: NA; d_call: TRBD1; j_call: TRBJ1-2; v_call: TRBV20-1; cdr3_nt: TGCAGTGCAAACGGAGGCAGGGGGGGTCTTAACTATGGCTACACCTTC; cdr3_aa: CSANGGRGGLNYGYTF
clone_size: few; d_call: NA; j_call: TRBJ1-3; v_call: TRBV6-2/TRBV6-3; cdr3_nt: TGTGCCAGCAGTTACTCGGGGTCGGCGGGAAACACCATATATTTT; cdr3_aa: CASSYSGSAGNTIYF
clone_size: NA; d_call: TRBD2; j_call: TRBJ2-5; v_call: TRBV27; cdr3_nt: TGTGCCAGCAGTTCACAACTGGCGGGACTACCCCCGACGGGGACCCAGTACTTC; cdr3_aa: CASSSQLAGLPPTGTQYF
clone_size: NA; d_call: NA; j_call: TRBJ1-5; v_call: TRBV7-9; cdr3_nt: TGTGCCAGCAGCCAAGGTTTTCAGCCCCAGCATTTT; cdr3_aa: CASSQGFQPQHF
clone_size: NA; d_call: TRBD2; j_call: TRBJ2-1; v_call: TRBV11-3; cdr3_nt: TGTGCCAGCAGCTACGGGACTAGCGGGATCGGTGAGCAGTTCTTC; cdr3_aa: CASSYGTSGIGEQFF
clone_size: few; d_call: TRBD1; j_call: TRBJ1-1; v_call: TRBV5-5; cdr3_nt: TGTGCCAGCAGCTGGTTTGGGACAGTGAACACTGAAGCTTTCTTT; cdr3_aa: CASSWFGTVNTEAFF
clone_size: few; d_call: NA; j_call: TRBJ2-7; v_call: TRBV27; cdr3_nt: TGTGCCTCAAGGGCGGGTGTCTACGAGCAGTACTTC; cdr3_aa: CASRAGVYEQYF
clone_size: many; d_call: NA; j_call: TRBJ1-1; v_call: TRBV7-9; cdr3_nt: TGTGCCAGCAGCTTAGCTCAAGGGAGGACTGAAGCTTTCTTT; cdr3_aa: CASSLAQGRTEAFF
clone_size: few; d_call: TRBD2; j_call: TRBJ2-1; v_call: TRBV14; cdr3_nt: TGTGCCAGCAGCCAAAGGCGGGGGGGCGGGAATGAGCAGTTCTTC; cdr3_aa: CASSQRRGGGNEQFF
clone_size: few; d_call: TRBD1; j_call: TRBJ1-2; v_call: TRBV10-3; cdr3_nt: TGTGCCATCAGTGAGTCGATAGCCCAGGGACAGGGGCCAGCTAACTATGGCTACACCTTC; cdr3_aa: CAISESIAQGQGPANYGYTF
clone_size: few; d_call: NA; j_call: TRBJ2-1; v_call: TRBV10-3; cdr3_nt: TGTGCCATCAGTGCCCATCAACAGGATCCTAACTCCTACAATGAGCAGTTCTTC; cdr3_aa: CAISAHQQDPNSYNEQFF
clone_size: NA; d_call: NA; j_call: TRBJ2-6; v_call: TRBV6-5; cdr3_nt: TGTGCCAGCAGTCCTCTTTGGGGTTTCGGGGCCAACGTCCTGACTTTC; cdr3_aa: CASSPLWGFGANVLTF